Each of the 20 T cell receptor beta chains below was sequenced from the same sample in a study of a mutant IDH1 vaccine in newly diagnosed glioma. The protocol was immunoSEQ multiplex PCR, while the TCRdb copy is restricted to in-frame clones and leaves out a portion. The sample lists about 34,000 clones; approximately 80% were seen once. Regarding time point: baseline, week 1 (first vaccination visit). Treatment: pre-vaccination baseline after standard-of-care therapy. The material sequenced was peripheral blood mononuclear cells (PBMCs), taken from a glioma patient treated with radiotherapy, temozolomide or both. These receptors were collected from a man aged 45 to 65 with glioma. Some clones in this sample may be carry-over from other donors' samples.

This clone was detected a few times. The CDR3 DNA follows: TGTGCCAGCAGCCAACCGGGACAGGGAAGATCCGAGCAGTACTTC. This codes for CASSQPGQGRSEQYF. The chain has TRBV11-2 and TRBJ2-7; 9 bases map to TRBD1. In germline, CDR1 is SGHAT, CDR2 FQNNGV. The J segment lost 6 bases and the V segment lost 5 bases, leaving 11 bases of the junction unmatched. The CDR3 is 15 residues long.

The chain couples TRBV4-3 to TRBJ2-2; D gene unclear. The CDR3 sequence is 12 residues long. CDR1 and CDR2 from the germline V gene are LGHNA and YSLEER. The germline V and J ends were trimmed by 5 bases and 8 bases, with 9 bases remaining between them. The CDR3 reads CASSTLRGELFF. The CDR3 region has the DNA TGCGCCAGCAGCACCCTAAGAGGGGAGCTGTTTTTT.

The chain is built from TRBV11-3 and TRBJ2-2, with a tentative D call TRBD1 (6 bases). There are 14 residues in the CDR3. Trimming removed 5 bases from V and 4 bases from J, with 11 bases in between. Germline lookup yields CDR1 SGHNT and CDR2 YENEEA. CDR3 coding DNA: TGTGCCAGCAGCCCAAGGACAGCCACCGGGGAGCTGTTTTTT. It is translated as CASSPRTATGELFF. Together with reference TRBV11-3 and TRBJ2-2, the CDR3 gives the full variable domain: EAGVVQSPRYKIIEKKQPVAFWCNPISGHNTLYWYLQNLGQGPELLIRYENEEAVDDSQLPKDRFSAERLKGVDSTLKIQPAELGDSAVYLCASSPRTATGELFFGEGSRLTVL.

The chain joins TRBV15 to TRBJ1-1; D uncertain. Per germline, CDR1 LNHNV and CDR2 YYDKDF (reference sequence). The V end was cut by 0 bases, the J end by 1 base, with 12 bases between. This CDR3 is 16 amino acids long. The CDR3 sequence: CATSRDEGHQNTEAFF. The DNA of the CDR3 is TGTGCCACCAGCAGAGATGAGGGCCACCAGAACACTGAAGCTTTCTTT.

This clone was seen a single time. V gene TRBV9 combines with J gene TRBJ1-2; tentative D call: TRBD1 (6 bases). The CDR3 runs 15 residues. The germline V gene encodes CDR1 SGDLS and CDR2 YYNGEE. Trimming cost V 3 bases and J 1 base, with 13 bases left between them. The DNA for the CDR3 is TGTGCCAGCAGCGGGACAGTCGGCCTTAACTATGGCTACACCTTC. Residues: CASSGTVGLNYGYTF.

This clone was recorded only once. V is TRBV6-1 and J is TRBJ2-7, with 8 nucleotides matching TRBD2. Trimming at V came to 11 bases and at J to 6 bases, leaving 12 bases not matched to a gene. This CDR3 has 13 residues. Looked up from germline, CDR1 is MNHNS and CDR2 is SASEGT. In nucleotides, the CDR3 is TGTGCCTCGCGGAAAGCGGGAGTAGGCGAGCAGTACTTC. The encoded protein is CASRKAGVGEQYF.

The chain combines TRBV2 with TRBJ2-2; tentative D call: TRBD1 (6 bases). Germline V gives CDR1 SNHLY, CDR2 FYNNEI. The V end lost 3 bases, the J end lost 4 bases, and 12 bases lay between the germline ends. The CDR3 has 15 amino acids. For the CDR3, the DNA is TGTGCCAGCAGTGATGACAGGTCCGGCACCGGGGAGCTGTTTTTT. This gives the protein CASSDDRSGTGELFF.

The chain employs TRBV6-1 and TRBJ1-2; the D gene is possibly TRBD1 (5 bases). The CDR3 loop spans 13 amino acids. Germline values: CDR1 MNHNS, CDR2 SASEGT. V gave up 2 bases and J gave up 9 bases, with 13 bases separating them. CDR3 sequence: CASSELGLGSYTF. The CDR3 nucleotides read TGTGCCAGCAGTGAATTGGGACTGGGGAGCTACACCTTC.

This clone appeared a few times. The J gene is TRBJ1-1, the V gene TRBV30; D is undetermined. V was clipped by 5 bases and J by 4 bases, with 8 bases between them. The CDR3 is made up of 11 amino acids. Germline assignment: CDR1 GTSNPN and CDR2 SVGIG (reference sequence). CDR3 DNA: TGTGCCTGGGCAGGTTTCACTGAAGCTTTCTTT. Translation: CAWAGFTEAFF.

This chain links TRBV6-1 with TRBJ2-3; a weak D match, TRBD2 (5 bases). V was pared by 7 bases and J by 5 bases, with 13 bases between. The CDR3 length is 13 residues. Germline CDR1 MNHNS, CDR2 SASEGT. The CDR3 DNA sequence: TGTGCCAGCACCGATTCGCGGGTAGATACGCAGTATTTT. Its translation is CASTDSRVDTQYF.

Comment on this clone: The germline gene is not matched at one end of the junction; a read error may be the cause. This chain joins TRBV30 and TRBJ1-1; possibly TRBD1 for D (5 bases). The V gene's germline CDR1 is GTSNPN and CDR2 SVGIG (reference sequence). CDR3 size: 13 residues. CDR3 nucleotide sequence: TGTGCCTGGGGTGTCCACAGGTCCACTGAAGCTTTCTTT. Protein sequence: CAWGVHRSTEAFF.

This chain links TRBV7-2 with TRBJ2-7; TRBD2 matches at 9 bases. The CDR3 extends over 15 amino acids. Germline trimming cut 0 bases from V and 4 bases from J; bases unmatched to any gene: 4. Germline CDR1 reads SGHTA; CDR2 reads FQGNSA. CDR3 in DNA: TGTGCCAGCAGCTTAGCGGCGGGGGGGGCTTACGAGCAGTACTTC. Its protein product is CASSLAAGGAYEQYF.

The chain couples TRBV6-1 to TRBJ1-5, with D tentatively TRBD1 (5 bases). This CDR3 has 15 residues. Per germline, CDR1 MNHNS and CDR2 SASEGT. The V and J ends lost 7 bases and 2 bases respectively, with 15 bases between them. CDR3 DNA: TGTGCCAGCAAGCCTAGGGGATGGGGCAATCAGCCCCAGCATTTT. It is translated as CASKPRGWGNQPQHF.

The V call is TRBV5-1, the J call TRBJ2-7, with 12 bases matching TRBD1. V lost 4 bases to trimming and J lost 3 bases; unmatched junction nucleotides: 5. CDR3 length: 15 amino acids. The germline CDR1 and CDR2 sequences are SGHRS and YFSETQ. The CDR3 nucleotides are TGCGCCAGCAGCCCCGGGACAGGGGGCTTCTACGAGCAGTACTTC. This translates into CASSPGTGGFYEQYF.

This clone was detected once. This chain uses TRBV7-2 with TRBJ2-7; the D gene is possibly TRBD2 (5 bases). Germline V gene lookup returns CDR1 SGHTA and CDR2 FQGNSA. The CDR3 spans 13 residues. With 5 bases removed from V and 7 bases from J, the gap between germline ends came to 15 bases. CDR3 amino acids: CASSGLNLGEQYF. CDR3 nucleotide sequence: TGTGCCAGCAGCGGACTTAACCTTGGGGAGCAGTACTTC.

The chain has TRBV6-1 and TRBJ2-7; D gene unclear. The V and J ends lost 2 bases and 5 bases respectively, with 13 bases between them. Germline CDR1 MNHNS, CDR2 SASEGT. This CDR3 is built from 14 residues. CDR3 nucleotides: TGTGCCAGCAGTGAAAGGCTCTTTGGCCACGAGCAGTACTTC. It specifies CASSERLFGHEQYF.

The V gene is TRBV19, the J gene TRBJ1-2; D might be TRBD1 (5 bases). V shed 1 base and J shed 5 bases, with 8 bases lying between them. The germline CDR1 and CDR2 sequences are LNHDA and SQIVND (reference sequence). The CDR3 covers 13 residues. CDR3 nucleotide sequence: TGTGCCAGTAGTATAGCTGACAGATATGGCTACACCTTC. Translation gives CASSIADRYGYTF.

This clone was seen a handful of times. This chain uses TRBV19 with TRBJ2-5; TRBD2 matches at 8 bases. CDR3 length: 11 amino acids. Trimming cost V 2 bases and J 13 bases; bases outside gene matches: 3. Per germline, CDR1 LNHDA and CDR2 SQIVND (reference sequence). This CDR3 is CASSIRGGLYF. DNA of the CDR3: TGTGCCAGTAGTATACGGGGGGGCTTGTACTTC. The variable domain in full, completed from reference TRBV19 and TRBJ2-5, reads DGGITQSPKYLFRKEGQNVTLSCEQNLNHDAMYWYRQDPGQGLRLIYYSQIVNDFQKGDIAEGYSVSREKKESFPLTVTSAQKNPTAFYLCASSIRGGLYFGPGTRLLVL.

The rearrangement joins TRBV15 to TRBJ1-4; no definite D call. The CDR3 loop spans 14 amino acids. Germline-derived CDR1 and CDR2 are LNHNV and YYDKDF (reference sequence). V dropped 0 bases and J dropped 5 bases, with 7 bases sitting between them. The CDR3 here is CATSREVTNEKLFF. The DNA for the CDR3 is TGTGCCACCAGCAGAGAGGTGACGAATGAAAAACTGTTTTTT.

This clone was counted only a few times. The genes are TRBV2 and TRBJ1-1; D uncertain. The CDR3 contains 11 residues. Germline assignment: CDR1 SNHLY and CDR2 FYNNEI. V was shortened by 5 bases and J by 2 bases, with 3 bases between the two germline ends. This CDR3 reads CASSKNTEAFF. Written as DNA, the CDR3 is TGTGCCAGCAGTAAAAACACTGAAGCTTTCTTT.